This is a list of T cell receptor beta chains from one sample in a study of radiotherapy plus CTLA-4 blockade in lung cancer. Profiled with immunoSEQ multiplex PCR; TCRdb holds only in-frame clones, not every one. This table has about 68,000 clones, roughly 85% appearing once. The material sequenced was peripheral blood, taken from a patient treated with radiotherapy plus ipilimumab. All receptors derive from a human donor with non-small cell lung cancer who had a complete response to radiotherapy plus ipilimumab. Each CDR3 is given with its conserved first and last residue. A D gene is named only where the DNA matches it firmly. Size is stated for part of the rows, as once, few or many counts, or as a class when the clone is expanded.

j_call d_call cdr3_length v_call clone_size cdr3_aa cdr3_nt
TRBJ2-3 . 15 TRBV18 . CASSPQRALTDTQYF TGTGCCAGCTCACCACAGCGGGCTCTCACAGATACGCAGTATTTT
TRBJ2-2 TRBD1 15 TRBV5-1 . CASSLGRGYTGELFF TGCGCCAGCAGCTTGGGCAGGGGGTACACCGGGGAGCTGTTTTTT
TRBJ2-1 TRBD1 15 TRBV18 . CASSPGTGNSNEQFF TGTGCCAGCTCACCAGGGACAGGGAACTCGAATGAGCAGTTCTTC
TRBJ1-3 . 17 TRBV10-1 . CASSEGAGPNYGNTIYF TGCGCCAGCAGTGAAGGAGCAGGACCGAATTATGGAAACACCATATATTTT
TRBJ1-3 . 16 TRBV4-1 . CASSLERDIRGNTIYF TGCGCCAGCAGCCTTGAGAGGGATATCCGGGGAAACACCATATATTTT
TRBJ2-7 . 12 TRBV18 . CASSRQVYEQYF TGTGCCAGCTCACGGCAGGTTTACGAGCAGTACTTC
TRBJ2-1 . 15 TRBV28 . CASSSGTETYNEQFF TGTGCCAGCAGTTCCGGGACCGAGACCTACAATGAGCAGTTCTTC
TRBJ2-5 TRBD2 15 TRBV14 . CASSQTSGNFETQYF TGTGCCAGCAGCCAGACTAGCGGGAATTTTGAGACCCAGTACTTC
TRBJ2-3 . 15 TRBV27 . CASRKTGELTDTQYF TGTGCCAGCCGGAAAACGGGGGAATTAACAGATACGCAGTATTTT
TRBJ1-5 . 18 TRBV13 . CASSLSRGGVYSNQPQHF TGTGCCAGCAGCTTATCACGTGGCGGGGTGTATAGCAATCAGCCCCAGCATTTT
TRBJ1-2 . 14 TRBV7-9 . CASSLEMRGDGYTF TGTGCCAGCAGCTTAGAAATGAGGGGCGATGGCTACACCTTC
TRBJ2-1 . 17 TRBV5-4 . CASSHGGRAPSYNEQFF TGTGCCAGCAGCCATGGAGGGCGGGCCCCCTCCTACAATGAGCAGTTCTTC
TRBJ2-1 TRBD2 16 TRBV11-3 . CASSRRLAGVYNEQFF TGTGCCAGCAGCCGTAGACTAGCGGGAGTCTACAATGAGCAGTTCTTC
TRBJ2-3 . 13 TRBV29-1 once CSVAGGNTDTQYF TGCAGCGTTGCCGGCGGAAACACAGATACGCAGTATTTT
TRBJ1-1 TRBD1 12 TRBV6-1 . CASSNRDSEAFF TGTGCCAGCAGTAACCGGGACAGCGAAGCTTTCTTT
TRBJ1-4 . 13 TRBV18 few CASSPYSVRELFF TGTGCCAGCTCACCCTATTCGGTGAGGGAGTTGTTTTTT
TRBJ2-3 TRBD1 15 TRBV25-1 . CASRRQGAFTDTQYF TGTGCCAGCAGAAGACAGGGGGCTTTTACAGATACGCAGTATTTT
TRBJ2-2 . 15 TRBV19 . CASSNRYLNTGELFF TGTGCCAGTAGTAACCGGTACTTAAACACCGGGGAGCTGTTTTTT
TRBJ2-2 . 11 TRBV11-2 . CASKDTGELFF TGTGCCAGCAAGGACACCGGGGAGCTGTTTTTT
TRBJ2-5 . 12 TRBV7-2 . CASSPSSWAQYF TGTGCCAGCAGCCCCTCCAGTTGGGCCCAGTACTTC
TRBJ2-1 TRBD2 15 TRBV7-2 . CASSYTSGPYNEQFF TGTGCCAGCAGCTACACTAGCGGGCCCTACAATGAGCAGTTCTTC
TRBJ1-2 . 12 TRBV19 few CASSRPNYGYTF TGTGCCAGTAGTCGACCTAACTATGGCTACACCTTC
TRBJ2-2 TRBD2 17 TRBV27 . CASSLASGRGNTGELFF TGTGCCAGCAGTTTAGCTAGCGGGAGAGGAAACACCGGGGAGCTGTTTTTT
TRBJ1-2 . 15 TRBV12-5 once CASGSPPGENYGYTF TGTGCTAGTGGTTCCCCCCCAGGGGAAAACTATGGCTACACCTTC
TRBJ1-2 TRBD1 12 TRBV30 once CAWSRQGYGYTF TGTGCCTGGAGCAGACAGGGATATGGCTACACCTTC
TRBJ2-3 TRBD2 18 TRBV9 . CASSVGLAGGPGTDTQYF TGTGCCAGCAGCGTAGGCCTAGCGGGGGGGCCGGGCACAGATACGCAGTATTTT
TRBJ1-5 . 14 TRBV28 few CASSLPSGNQPQHF TGTGCCAGCAGTCTACCCTCCGGCAATCAGCCCCAGCATTTT
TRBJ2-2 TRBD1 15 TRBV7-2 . CAIRSGQGFSGELFF TGTGCCATCAGATCGGGACAGGGTTTCTCCGGGGAGCTGTTTTTT
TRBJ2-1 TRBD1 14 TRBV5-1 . CASSRGQGGNEQFF TGCGCCAGCAGCCGTGGACAGGGTGGCAATGAGCAGTTCTTC
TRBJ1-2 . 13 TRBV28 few CASSFGVNYGYTF TGTGCCAGCAGTTTTGGGGTTAACTATGGCTACACCTTC
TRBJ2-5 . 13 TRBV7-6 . CASSSTGFKDQYF TGTGCCAGCAGCTCCACGGGTTTCAAAGACCAGTACTTC
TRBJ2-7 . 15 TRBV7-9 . CASTSNTAGMGEQYF TGTGCCAGCACCTCTAACACAGCCGGCATGGGCGAGCAGTACTTC
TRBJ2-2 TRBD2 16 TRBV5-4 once CASSLLAGGPAGELFF TGTGCCAGCAGCTTACTAGCGGGAGGGCCGGCCGGGGAGCTGTTTTTT
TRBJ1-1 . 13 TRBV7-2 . CASSSRDRHVAFF TGTGCCAGCAGCTCCCGGGACCGCCACGTGGCTTTCTTT
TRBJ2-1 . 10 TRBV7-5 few CARSPNEQFF TGTGCCAGAAGTCCCAATGAGCAGTTCTTC
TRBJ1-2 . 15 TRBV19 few CASSYRGGSKNGYTF TGTGCCAGTAGTTATCGGGGAGGCAGTAAGAATGGCTACACCTTC
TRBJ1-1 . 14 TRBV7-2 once CASSLGGMNTEAFF TGTGCCAGCAGCTTGGGCGGAATGAACACTGAAGCTTTCTTT
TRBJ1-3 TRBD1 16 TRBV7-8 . CASIGTEFGSGNTIYF TGTGCCAGCATCGGGACAGAATTCGGGTCTGGAAACACCATATATTTT
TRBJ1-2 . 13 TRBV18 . CASSPPDYYGYTF TGTGCCAGCTCACCGCCAGACTACTATGGCTACACCTTC
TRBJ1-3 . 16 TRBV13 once CASSLGRSISGNTIYF TGTGCCAGCAGCTTAGGCCGAAGCATCTCTGGAAACACCATATATTTT
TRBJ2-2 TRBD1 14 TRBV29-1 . CSVGTGRSTGELFF TGCAGCGTGGGGACAGGGAGGAGCACCGGGGAGCTGTTTTTT
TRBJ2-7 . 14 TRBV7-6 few CASSSPDNYYEQYF TGTGCCAGCAGCTCCCCGGACAACTACTACGAGCAGTACTTC
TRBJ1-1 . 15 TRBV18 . CASSFTGTLNTEAFF TGTGCCAGCTCATTTACAGGGACATTGAACACTGAAGCTTTCTTT
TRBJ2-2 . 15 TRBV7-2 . CASSRGRTNTGELFF TGTGCCAGCAGCCGAGGGCGTACTAACACCGGGGAGCTGTTTTTT
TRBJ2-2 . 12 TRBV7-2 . CASSLDLGELFF TGTGCCAGCAGCTTAGATCTCGGGGAGCTGTTTTTT
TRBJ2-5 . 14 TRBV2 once CASSIQGFGETQYF TGTGCCAGCAGTATACAGGGTTTCGGAGAGACCCAGTACTTC
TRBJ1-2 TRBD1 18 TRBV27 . CASSLRGGQGRLNYGYTF TGTGCCAGCAGTTTACGGGGAGGACAGGGGCGCCTGAACTATGGCTACACCTTC
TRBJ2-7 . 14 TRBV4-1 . CASSQASDGRTTLF TGCGCCAGCAGCCAAGCGTCGGATGGACGCACGACCCTCTTC
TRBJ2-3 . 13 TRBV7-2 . CASSLGGADTQYF TGTGCCAGCAGCTTAGGGGGAGCAGATACGCAGTATTTT
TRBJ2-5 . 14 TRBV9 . CASSVEVRSETQYF TGTGCCAGCAGCGTAGAGGTCCGCTCCGAGACCCAGTACTTC
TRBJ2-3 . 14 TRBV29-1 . CSVLRDGTADTQYF TGCAGCGTTCTCCGGGACGGGACCGCAGATACGCAGTATTTT
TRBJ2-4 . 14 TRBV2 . CASRRGEAKNIQYF TGTGCCAGCAGGCGGGGAGAGGCCAAAAACATTCAGTACTTC
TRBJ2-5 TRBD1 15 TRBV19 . CASTRQGMVQETQYF TGTGCCAGTACGAGACAGGGGATGGTTCAAGAGACCCAGTACTTC
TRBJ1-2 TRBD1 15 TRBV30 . CAWSVSQDRVYGYTF TGTGCCTGGAGTGTATCTCAGGACAGGGTCTATGGCTACACCTTC